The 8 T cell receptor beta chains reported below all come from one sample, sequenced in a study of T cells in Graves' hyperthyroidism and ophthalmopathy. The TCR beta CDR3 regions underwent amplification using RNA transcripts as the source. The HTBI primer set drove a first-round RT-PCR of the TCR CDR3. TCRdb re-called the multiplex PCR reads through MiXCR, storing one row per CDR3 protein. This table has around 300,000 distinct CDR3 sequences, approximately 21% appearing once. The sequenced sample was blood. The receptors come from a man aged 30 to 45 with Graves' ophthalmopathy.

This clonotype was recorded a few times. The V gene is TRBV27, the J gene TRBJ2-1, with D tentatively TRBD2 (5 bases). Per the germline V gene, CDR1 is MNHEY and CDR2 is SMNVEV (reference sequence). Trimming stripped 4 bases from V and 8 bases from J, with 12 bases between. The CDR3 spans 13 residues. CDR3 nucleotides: TGTGCCAGCAGTTCGGACTGGGAATATGAGCAGTTCTTC. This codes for CASSSDWEYEQFF.

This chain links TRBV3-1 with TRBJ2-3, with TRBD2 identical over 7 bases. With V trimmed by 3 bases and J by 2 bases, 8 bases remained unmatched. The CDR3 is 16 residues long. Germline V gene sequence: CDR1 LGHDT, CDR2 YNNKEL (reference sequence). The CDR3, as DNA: TGTGCCAGCAGCCAGCTCAGCGGGATAAACACAGATACGCAGTATTTT. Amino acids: CASSQLSGINTDTQYF.

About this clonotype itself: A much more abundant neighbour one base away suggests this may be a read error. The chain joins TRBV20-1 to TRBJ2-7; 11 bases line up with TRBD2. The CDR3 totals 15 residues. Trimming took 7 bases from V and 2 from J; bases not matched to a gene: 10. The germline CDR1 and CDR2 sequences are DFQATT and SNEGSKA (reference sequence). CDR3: CSVLPTSGAPYEQYF. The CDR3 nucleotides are TGCAGTGTTCTTCCGACTAGCGGGGCCCCCTACGAGCAGTACTTC.

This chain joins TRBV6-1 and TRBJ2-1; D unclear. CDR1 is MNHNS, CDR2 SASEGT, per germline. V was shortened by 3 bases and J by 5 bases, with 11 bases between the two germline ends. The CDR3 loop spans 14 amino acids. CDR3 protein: CASSELGLDNEQFF. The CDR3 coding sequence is TGTGCCAGCAGTGAGCTAGGGCTGGACAATGAGCAGTTCTTC.

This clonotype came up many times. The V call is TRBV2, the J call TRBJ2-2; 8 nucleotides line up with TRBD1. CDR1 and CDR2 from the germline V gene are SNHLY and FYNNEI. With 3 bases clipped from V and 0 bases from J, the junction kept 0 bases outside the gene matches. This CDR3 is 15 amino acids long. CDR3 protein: CASSETGANTGELFF. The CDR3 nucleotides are TGTGCCAGCAGTGAGACAGGGGCGAACACCGGGGAGCTGTTTTTT. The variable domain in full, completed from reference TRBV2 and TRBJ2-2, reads EPEVTQTPSHQVTQMGQEVILRCVPISNHLYFYWYRQILGQKVEFLVSFYNNEISEKSEIFDDQFSVERPDGSNFTLKIRSTKLEDSAMYFCASSETGANTGELFFGEGSRLTVL.

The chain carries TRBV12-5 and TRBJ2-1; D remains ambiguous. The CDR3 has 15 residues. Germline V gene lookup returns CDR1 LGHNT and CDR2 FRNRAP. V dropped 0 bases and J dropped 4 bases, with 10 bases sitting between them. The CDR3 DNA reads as TGTGCTAGTGGTTTGGTTCCCTATCCTTACAATGAGCAGTTCTTC. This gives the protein CASGLVPYPYNEQFF.

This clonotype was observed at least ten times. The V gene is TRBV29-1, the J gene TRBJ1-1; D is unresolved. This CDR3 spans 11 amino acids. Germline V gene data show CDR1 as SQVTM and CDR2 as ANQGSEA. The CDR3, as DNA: TGCAGTGTACCGGGAAACACTGAAGCTTTCTTT. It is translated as CSVPGNTEAFF.

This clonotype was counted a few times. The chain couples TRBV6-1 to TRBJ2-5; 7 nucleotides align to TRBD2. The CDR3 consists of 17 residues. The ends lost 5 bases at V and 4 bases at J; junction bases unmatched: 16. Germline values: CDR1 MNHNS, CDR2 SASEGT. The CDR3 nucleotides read TGTGCCAGCAGTCCCAGTATCTTAGGGACTACCGGAGAGACCCAGTACTTC. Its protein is CASSPSILGTTGETQYF.